This T cell receptor beta chain originates from a study of T cell responses to AZD1222 COVID-19 vaccine. Some clones are missing from TCRdb's copy, which holds only in-frame ones; the method was immunoSEQ multiplex PCR. The repertoire holds some 150,000 clones, with 88% as singletons. Germline CDR1 reads MNHEY; CDR2 reads SVGAGI. Trimming pared 4 bases from V and 6 bases from J, leaving 12 bases between. The CDR3 extends over 14 amino acids. The specimen comprised peripheral blood, sampled on day 0 of AZD1222 vaccination. This rearrangement joins TRBV6-5 to TRBJ2-2; the D gene is possibly TRBD2 (6 bases). The TCR originated in an adult in good health. The DNA of the CDR3 is TGTGCCAGCAGTTCCCTTGGGGAGGCCGGGGAGCTGTTTTTT. Its protein product is CASSSLGEAGELFF.